These T cell receptor beta chains were read from a single sample in a study of PD-1 blockade in classical Hodgkin lymphoma. Using immunoSEQ multiplex PCR, the repertoire was profiled, and TCRdb retains in-frame clones only, with some absent. The repertoire holds under 45,000 clones, 60% to 70% seen once, with about 3% in the top ten. Source: peripheral blood mononuclear cells (PBMCs), taken before the fourth cycle of nivolumab. Every receptor here comes from a human donor with classical Hodgkin lymphoma. Each CDR3 is given with its conserved first and last residue. Each record gives: clone size, D gene, V gene, J gene, CDR3 DNA, CDR3 protein. The D gene is left open where the match is weak. Clone size appears in some rows only: once, few, many, or a class for an expanded clone.

clone size: once; D gene: NA; V gene: TRBV20-1; J gene: TRBJ1-4; CDR3 DNA: TGCAGTGTAAGGTCGAATGAAAAACTGTTTTTT; CDR3 protein: CSVRSNEKLFF
clone size: many; D gene: NA; V gene: TRBV7-2; J gene: TRBJ2-2; CDR3 DNA: TGTGCCAGCAGCGTACGGACAGCAAACACCGGGGAGCTGTTTTTT; CDR3 protein: CASSVRTANTGELFF
clone size: medium-sized; D gene: TRBD2; V gene: TRBV11-2; J gene: TRBJ2-7; CDR3 DNA: TGTGCCAGCATCGATGCGGGGGAGCTCTCCTACGAGCAGTACTTC; CDR3 protein: CASIDAGELSYEQYF
clone size: once; D gene: TRBD2; V gene: TRBV7-2; J gene: TRBJ2-7; CDR3 DNA: TGTGCCAGCAGCTTAGTGGGCGGGAGCTGGAACGAGCAGTACTTC; CDR3 protein: CASSLVGGSWNEQYF
clone size: NA; D gene: NA; V gene: TRBV2; J gene: TRBJ1-3; CDR3 DNA: TGTGCCAGCACCTTCGGGGGCCACTCTGGAAACACCATATATTTT; CDR3 protein: CASTFGGHSGNTIYF
clone size: NA; D gene: NA; V gene: TRBV7-2; J gene: TRBJ2-3; CDR3 DNA: TGTGCCAGCAGCTTATTCCAGCGAGCCACAGATACGCAGTATTTT; CDR3 protein: CASSLFQRATDTQYF
clone size: NA; D gene: NA; V gene: TRBV6-5; J gene: TRBJ2-5; CDR3 DNA: TGTGCCAGCAGCCGACCTGAAGAGACCCAGTACTTC; CDR3 protein: CASSRPEETQYF
clone size: NA; D gene: NA; V gene: TRBV27; J gene: TRBJ2-4; CDR3 DNA: TGTGCCAGCAGTCCGATAACGGTGAATTTAGCCAAAAACATTCAGTACTTC; CDR3 protein: CASSPITVNLAKNIQYF
clone size: once; D gene: NA; V gene: TRBV18; J gene: TRBJ2-7; CDR3 DNA: TGTGCCAGCTCACCAAGGCCTCCGGGGGACATCTACGAGCAGTACTTC; CDR3 protein: CASSPRPPGDIYEQYF
clone size: NA; D gene: NA; V gene: TRBV7-2; J gene: TRBJ2-2; CDR3 DNA: TGTGCCAGCAGCGTCCAGGGGGGAACGAACACCGGGGAGCTGTTTTTT; CDR3 protein: CASSVQGGTNTGELFF
clone size: NA; D gene: NA; V gene: TRBV4-2; J gene: TRBJ2-1; CDR3 DNA: TGTGCCAGCAGCCAAGCTTTGCGGCCATCCTACAATGAGCAGTTCTTC; CDR3 protein: CASSQALRPSYNEQFF
clone size: NA; D gene: NA; V gene: TRBV5-1; J gene: TRBJ1-4; CDR3 DNA: TGCGCCAGCAGCTTGGGCAGAAGCCAGGGCAGGGAAAAACTGTTTTTT; CDR3 protein: CASSLGRSQGREKLFF
clone size: large; D gene: NA; V gene: TRBV2; J gene: TRBJ1-4; CDR3 DNA: TGTGCCACCTCGAAGGGGCGAAAACCCGCAACTAATGAAAAACTGTTTTTT; CDR3 protein: CATSKGRKPATNEKLFF
clone size: NA; D gene: NA; V gene: TRBV2; J gene: TRBJ1-2; CDR3 DNA: TGTGCCAGCAGTGATTCATTGGGCTACACCTTC; CDR3 protein: CASSDSLGYTF
clone size: NA; D gene: NA; V gene: TRBV28; J gene: TRBJ1-3; CDR3 DNA: TGTGCCAGCAGTTTAGCCGGGACCCTCTCTGGAAACACCATATATTTT; CDR3 protein: CASSLAGTLSGNTIYF
clone size: NA; D gene: NA; V gene: TRBV10-3; J gene: TRBJ2-7; CDR3 DNA: TGTGCCAGGAGCAGGGATCACGAGCAGTACTTC; CDR3 protein: CARSRDHEQYF
clone size: NA; D gene: NA; V gene: TRBV11-3; J gene: TRBJ2-2; CDR3 DNA: TGTGCCAGCAGCAACGGTGACACCGGGGAGCTGTTTTTT; CDR3 protein: CASSNGDTGELFF
clone size: NA; D gene: NA; V gene: TRBV15; J gene: TRBJ2-7; CDR3 DNA: TGTGCCACCAGCAGAGGGGCAGGGGTAGGCTACGAGCAGTACTTC; CDR3 protein: CATSRGAGVGYEQYF
clone size: NA; D gene: TRBD2; V gene: TRBV7-2; J gene: TRBJ2-3; CDR3 DNA: TGTGCCAGCAGCCTACTAGCGGGGAGCACAGATACGCAGTATTTT; CDR3 protein: CASSLLAGSTDTQYF
clone size: NA; D gene: TRBD1; V gene: TRBV19; J gene: TRBJ1-5; CDR3 DNA: TGTGCCAGTAGACCCGACAGGGGCAATCAGCCCCAGCATTTT; CDR3 protein: CASRPDRGNQPQHF
clone size: NA; D gene: TRBD2; V gene: TRBV28; J gene: TRBJ2-3; CDR3 DNA: TGTGCCAGCAGCTCCACTAGCGGGGGGAGGCCAGATACGCAGTATTTT; CDR3 protein: CASSSTSGGRPDTQYF
clone size: NA; D gene: NA; V gene: TRBV6-5; J gene: TRBJ1-5; CDR3 DNA: TGTGCCAGCGGGGGAGGCAGCTATCAGCCCCAGCATTTT; CDR3 protein: CASGGGSYQPQHF
clone size: many; D gene: NA; V gene: TRBV6-4; J gene: TRBJ2-7; CDR3 DNA: TGTGCCAGCAGTGATGCCCGGGTGTACGAGCAGTACTTC; CDR3 protein: CASSDARVYEQYF